These 16 T cell receptor beta chains were sequenced from one sample in a study of OX40 agonist ivuxolimab in advanced cancers. The assay was immunoSEQ multiplex PCR, and TCRdb's table has in-frame clones only and misses some. There are about 33,000 clones in the sample; roughly 71% occur only once, and 9.5% to 15% lies in the top ten. The source material was CD4+ or CD8+ T cells sorted from blood, sampled in a trial of the OX40 agonist ivuxolimab. Source of these receptors: an adult with an advanced solid tumor such as melanoma, head and neck, liver or kidney cancer.

This chain connects TRBV6-1 to TRBJ2-7, with 8 bases aligning to TRBD1. Trimming at V came to 6 bases and at J to 4 bases, leaving 5 bases not matched to a gene. The CDR3 has 13 residues. Looked up from germline, CDR1 is MNHNS and CDR2 is SASEGT. The CDR3 nucleotides are TGTGCCAGCAGACGGGACAGGCATTACGAGCAGTACGTC. It is translated as CASRRDRHYEQYV.

The rearrangement uses TRBV21-1 and TRBJ2-5; the D call TRBD2 from the table was never checked on the DNA. TRBV21-1 corresponds to a pseudogene. The CDR3 sequence is 12 residues long. The CDR3 nucleotides are TGTGCCAGCGGGGGGCCGGGAGGGGAGCAGTACTTC. It yields the protein CASGGPGGEQYF.

This chain joins TRBV5-4 and TRBJ1-2; D perhaps matches TRBD1 (5 bases). The length of the CDR3 is 17 residues. V lost 0 bases, J lost 0 bases, and 15 bases lay in between. Germline CDR1 is SGHNT and CDR2 is YYREEE (reference sequence). The CDR3 DNA is TGTGCCAGCAGCTTGGACCCCCCCGGACAAACTAACTATGGCTACACCTTC. Its translation: CASSLDPPGQTNYGYTF.

The V call is TRBV2, the J call TRBJ2-7; D unresolved. CDR3 length equals 12 residues. Germline V gives CDR1 SNHLY, CDR2 FYNNEI. Trimming left V 5 bases short and J 3 bases short, with 8 bases between. This CDR3 is CASSIDFYEQYF. In DNA, the CDR3 is TGTGCCAGCAGTATCGACTTCTACGAGCAGTACTTC.

V is TRBV5-5 and J is TRBJ2-5, with 8 bases matching TRBD2. Germline loops: CDR1 SGHKS, CDR2 YYEKEE (reference sequence). This CDR3 has 16 amino acids. The J segment lost 4 bases and the V segment lost 0 bases, leaving 8 bases of the junction unmatched. In nucleotides, the CDR3 is TGTGCCAGCAGCTTGGAAGCGGCGGGGGGCAGAGAGACCCAGTACTTC. This sequence encodes CASSLEAAGGRETQYF.

The CDR3 sequence is CASSDIYPTGELFF. CDR3 bases: TGTGCCAGCAGTGACATTTACCCCACCGGGGAGCTGTTTTTT. The chain carries TRBV6-1 and TRBJ2-2; D unresolved. The V and J ends lost 3 bases and 4 bases respectively, with 9 bases between them. The CDR3 length is 14 residues. Germline V gives CDR1 MNHNS, CDR2 SASEGT.

The V call is TRBV4-1, the J call TRBJ2-7; 8 bases line up with TRBD2. Germline trimming cut 1 base from V and 2 bases from J; bases unmatched to any gene: 1. Germline CDR1 is MGHRA and CDR2 is YSYEKL. The length of the CDR3 is 14 residues. In nucleotides, the CDR3 is TGCGCCAGCAGCCAAGGGCGGGGGGCCTACGAGCAGTACGTC. Amino acid sequence: CASSQGRGAYEQYV.

The chain joins TRBV7-3 to TRBJ2-7, with 11 bases fitting TRBD1. Germline V lookup: CDR1 SGHTA, CDR2 FQGTGA. The CDR3 spans 15 residues. After removal of 5 bases from V and 0 bases from J, the junction contained 3 bases not matched to a gene. As DNA, the CDR3 is TGTGCCAGCAGCGCGGGACAGGGGGGCTCCTACGAGCAGTACTTC. Its translation is CASSAGQGGSYEQYF.

This clone was found a few times. The chain is built from TRBV28 and TRBJ1-2; no firm D call. Germline V gene lookup returns CDR1 MDHEN and CDR2 SYDVKM. The V gene lost 5 bases and the J gene lost 2 bases, with 15 bases spanning the gap. The CDR3 length is 15 residues. Written as DNA, the CDR3 is TGTGCCAGCAGTCGTACGGCAACAGAGAACTATGGCTACACCTTC. Translation: CASSRTATENYGYTF.

This clone is judged medium-sized. This chain connects TRBV7-2 to TRBJ2-1, with 7 bases lining up with TRBD2. Germline-derived CDR1 and CDR2 are SGHTA and FQGNSA. The V and J ends lost 1 base and 8 bases, in that order; junction bases with no gene match: 8. CDR3 length: 15 residues. The CDR3 DNA sequence: TGTGCCAGCAGCTTAGAGTGGGGAGGGACGGATGAGCAGTTCTTC. This gives the protein CASSLEWGGTDEQFF. The full variable domain, its missing parts supplied by reference TRBV7-2 and TRBJ2-1, is GAGVSQSPSNKVTEKGKDVELRCDPISGHTALYWYRQSLGQGLEFLIYFQGNSAPDKSGLPSDRFSAERTGGSVSTLTIQRTQQEDSAVYLCASSLEWGGTDEQFFGPGTRLTVL.

The chain recombines TRBV5-5 with TRBJ1-1, with D unresolved. CDR3 length: 13 amino acids. The germline V gene encodes CDR1 SGHKS and CDR2 YYEKEE (reference sequence). Trimming pared 2 bases from V and 4 bases from J, leaving 9 bases between. For the CDR3, the DNA is TGTGCCAGCAGCTTCGGTATTGGCACTGAAGCTTTCTTT. Amino acids: CASSFGIGTEAFF.

This chain's CDR3 is CASSFNGEFYGYTF. CDR3 DNA sequence: TGTGCCAGCAGCTTCAACGGGGAATTCTATGGCTACACCTTC. V and J are TRBV5-6 and TRBJ1-2, with unresolved D. Trimming pared 2 bases from V and 4 bases from J, leaving 12 bases between. Germline V lookup: CDR1 SGHDT, CDR2 YYEEEE. The CDR3 is made up of 14 amino acids.

This chain connects TRBV6-1 to TRBJ2-7, with 8 positions matching TRBD1. Unmatched junction bases numbered 3, after V lost 2 bases and J lost 0 bases. Germline values: CDR1 MNHNS, CDR2 SASEGT. There are 15 residues in the CDR3. CDR3 region: CASSERTGNSYEQYF. The CDR3 bases are TGTGCCAGCAGTGAACGGACAGGGAACTCCTACGAGCAGTACTTC.

V and J are TRBV9 and TRBJ1-6, with TRBD1 identical over 8 bases. From germline, CDR1 is SGDLS and CDR2 YYNGEE. The CDR3 consists of 14 residues. V lost 4 bases and J lost 10; bases outside the gene matches: 7. This chain's CDR3 is CASSSHRGWSPLHF. The DNA for the CDR3 is TGTGCCAGCAGCTCTCACAGGGGGTGGTCACCCCTCCACTTT.

The chain has TRBV15 and TRBJ2-4; possibly TRBD2 for D (7 bases). V was pared by 5 bases and J by 7 bases, with 15 bases between. Germline V gene sequence: CDR1 LNHNV, CDR2 YYDKDF (reference sequence). The CDR3 is 14 amino acids. The CDR3 is CATSLDGGRNIQYF. The CDR3 DNA follows: TGTGCCACCAGCCTAGACGGGGGGCGGAACATTCAGTACTTC.

The V gene is TRBV20-1, the J gene TRBJ1-2; possibly TRBD1 for D (5 bases). The CDR3 spans 10 residues. The germline CDR1 and CDR2 sequences are DFQATT and SNEGSKA (reference sequence). DNA for the CDR3: TGCAGCTGGGGGGTAGATGGCTACACCTTC. It codes for CSWGVDGYTF.